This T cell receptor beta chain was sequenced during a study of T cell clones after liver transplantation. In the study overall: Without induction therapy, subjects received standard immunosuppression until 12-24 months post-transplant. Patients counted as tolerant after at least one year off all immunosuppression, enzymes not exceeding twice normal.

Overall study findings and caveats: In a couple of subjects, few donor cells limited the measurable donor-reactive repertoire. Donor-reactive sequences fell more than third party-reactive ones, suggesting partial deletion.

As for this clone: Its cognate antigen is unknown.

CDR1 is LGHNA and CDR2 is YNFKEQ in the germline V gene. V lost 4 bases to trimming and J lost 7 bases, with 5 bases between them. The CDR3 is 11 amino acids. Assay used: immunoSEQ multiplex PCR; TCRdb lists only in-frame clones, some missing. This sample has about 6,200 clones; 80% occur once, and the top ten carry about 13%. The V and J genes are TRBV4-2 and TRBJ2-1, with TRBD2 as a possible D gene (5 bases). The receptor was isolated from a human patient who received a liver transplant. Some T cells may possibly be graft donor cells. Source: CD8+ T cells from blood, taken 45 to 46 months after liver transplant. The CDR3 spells CASSRGNEQFF. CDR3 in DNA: TGTGCCAGCAGCCGAGGGAATGAGCAGTTCTTC.